This TCR beta chain is drawn from a study of T cell responses to AZD1222 COVID-19 vaccine. The table lists this clone with many counts. Trimming removed 6 bases from V and 8 bases from J; junction bases left unmatched: 4. The CDR3 has 12 amino acids. The germline CDR1 and CDR2 sequences are KGHSH and LQKENI. Profiling relied on immunoSEQ multiplex PCR, and the TCRdb table lists in-frame clones only, not all of them. The sample includes some 150,000 clones, just under 90% of them seen just once. Source: peripheral blood, taken 28 days after the second dose of the MenACWY control vaccine. V and J are TRBV18 and TRBJ1-2, with 9 nucleotides matching TRBD1. The TCR sequence derives from an adult who received the MenACWY meningococcal vaccine as a control. The CDR3 loop reads CASSDRGRGYTF. CDR3 bases: TGTGCCAGCTCGGACAGGGGAAGGGGCTACACCTTC.